The 20 T cell receptor beta chains below all came from one sample that was sequenced in a study of blood T cell repertoires in COVID-19 (dated by TCRdb to 2020 to 2022). Library preparation was by the immunoSEQ multiplex PCR assay. TCRdb obtained this table from immuneACCESS and retained in-frame rearrangements with V and J assigned. These tables miss some clones; where compared with another copy, unresolved V genes account for less than half of the shortfall, and the remainder is unexplained. The sample table shows about 160,000 clones, and roughly 87% are seen once. The top ten clonotypes cover about 4.1% of the sample. Material for sequencing was peripheral blood. The receptor source for this set is a woman aged 60-75 years with active or convalescent COVID-19.

The rearrangement uses TRBV10-1 and TRBJ1-5, with 9 bases identical to TRBD1. V lost 6 bases and J lost 6; bases outside the gene matches: 12. This CDR3 has 16 residues. Germline CDR1 reads WNHNN; CDR2 reads SYGVQD (reference sequence). The CDR3 nucleotides are TGCGCCAGCAGGATCCGGGACAGGGAGATCAGTCAGCCCCAGCATTTT. Protein sequence: CASRIRDREISQPQHF.

This rearrangement joins TRBV13 to TRBJ2-3, with a possible D match to TRBD1 (6 bases). CDR3 size: 15 residues. Trimming took off 4 bases at V and 0 bases at J, with 11 bases between the two ends. The germline V gene has CDR1 PRHDT and CDR2 FYEKMQ (reference sequence). This CDR3 is CASSYLTGSTDTQYF. The CDR3 DNA sequence: TGTGCCAGCAGCTACCTTACAGGGAGCACAGATACGCAGTATTTT.

This clone appeared once. V is TRBV5-6 and J is TRBJ2-1, with TRBD2 identical over 8 bases. Germline lookup yields CDR1 SGHDT and CDR2 YYEEEE. V trimming: 3 bases; J trimming: 0 bases; junction bases outside the gene matches: 2. The CDR3 totals 15 residues. In DNA form, the CDR3 reads TGTGCCAGCAGCTGGGGACTAGGCTCCTACAATGAGCAGTTCTTC. Residues: CASSWGLGSYNEQFF.

This chain links TRBV18 with TRBJ2-3; D call uncertain. Trimming took 0 bases from V and 6 from J, leaving 10 bases between them. CDR1 KGHSH and CDR2 LQKENI come from the germline V gene. There are 14 residues in the CDR3. DNA for the CDR3: TGTGCCAGCTCACCACCGAATCAGGCGGATACGCAGTATTTT. This codes for CASSPPNQADTQYF.

The V gene is TRBV4-1, the J gene TRBJ1-2; D call uncertain. Between the trimmed V and J ends, which lost 0 bases and 4 bases, there was a span of 15 bases. Germline CDR1 reads MGHRA; CDR2 reads YSYEKL. There are 16 residues in the CDR3. The CDR3 is CASSQEAASGLYGYTF. In nucleotides, the CDR3 is TGCGCCAGCAGCCAAGAAGCAGCCTCAGGACTCTATGGCTACACCTTC.

This clone was seen a single time. This chain uses TRBV18 with TRBJ1-1, with 7 bases fitting TRBD1. The V and J ends lost 3 bases and 2 bases, in that order; junction bases with no gene match: 3. The CDR3 covers 14 residues. The germline CDR1 and CDR2 sequences are KGHSH and LQKENI. CDR3 loop: CASSPGTDNTEAFF. The CDR3 region has the DNA TGTGCCAGCTCACCCGGGACAGACAACACTGAAGCTTTCTTT. The variable domain in full, completed from reference TRBV18 and TRBJ1-1, reads NAGVMQNPRHLVRRRGQEARLRCSPMKGHSHVYWYRQLPEEGLKFMVYLQKENIIDESGMPKERFSAEFPKEGPSILRIQQVVRGDSAAYFCASSPGTDNTEAFFGQGTRLTVV.

V gene TRBV19 combines with J gene TRBJ1-2; D is ambiguous. CDR3 length: 12 residues. The germline V and J ends were trimmed by 5 bases and 1 base, with 5 bases remaining between them. Germline CDR1 is LNHDA and CDR2 is SQIVND (reference sequence). CDR3 amino acids: CASSFGNYGYTF. The CDR3 DNA reads as TGTGCCAGTAGTTTCGGTAACTATGGCTACACCTTC.

The chain uses TRBV5-1 and TRBJ2-5, with D possibly TRBD2 on 6 matching bases. From germline, CDR1 is SGHRS and CDR2 YFSETQ. The V gene lost 4 bases and the J gene lost 1 base, with 11 bases spanning the gap. The CDR3 runs to 14 residues. DNA of the CDR3: TGCGCCAGCAGCGCCGGACTAATCCAAGAGACCCAGTACTTC. This codes for CASSAGLIQETQYF.

The rearrangement links TRBV19 to TRBJ2-5, with D perhaps matching TRBD1 (6 bases). The CDR3 sequence is 13 residues long. Between the trimmed V and J ends, which lost 4 bases and 4 bases, there was a span of 10 bases. Germline lookup yields CDR1 LNHDA and CDR2 SQIVND (reference sequence). DNA of the CDR3: TGTGCCAGTAGTACGGGACAAGGAGAGACCCAGTACTTC. Translated: CASSTGQGETQYF.

CDR3 sequence: CASRPPQGATNEKLFF. The CDR3 DNA follows: TGTGCCAGCAGGCCCCCTCAGGGGGCCACTAATGAAAAACTGTTTTTT. The chain couples TRBV7-9 to TRBJ1-4, with TRBD1 matching 8 bases. Germline V lookup: CDR1 SEHNR, CDR2 FQNEAQ (reference sequence). With V trimmed by 6 bases and J by 2 bases, 8 bases remained unmatched. The CDR3 has 16 amino acids.

The chain combines TRBV5-1 with TRBJ2-5; D not resolved. The V and J ends lost 0 bases and 5 bases respectively, with 5 bases between them. This CDR3 region has 12 residues. Germline values: CDR1 SGHRS, CDR2 YFSETQ. The CDR3 spells CASSLDLETQYF. The CDR3 DNA reads TGCGCCAGCAGCTTGGACTTGGAGACCCAGTACTTC.

In its sample, this clone was seen once. The rearrangement joins TRBV9 to TRBJ1-5; D is undetermined. The CDR3 has 14 residues. The germline V gene encodes CDR1 SGDLS and CDR2 YYNGEE. Trimming cost V 4 bases and J 0 bases, with 8 bases left between them. The DNA for the CDR3 is TGTGCCAGCAGCCCCACTGCTAGCAATCAGCCCCAGCATTTT. Translation gives CASSPTASNQPQHF.

There are a few counts of this clone. One junction end disagrees with the germline gene, perhaps due to a read error. J is TRBJ2-7 and V is TRBV7-7, with 9 bases matching TRBD2. The CDR3 sequence is 14 residues long. CDR1 and CDR2 (germline): SSHAT, FNYEAQ (reference sequence). The CDR3, as DNA: TGTGCTAGCAGCCCGACTAGCGGCTCCTACGAGCAGTACTTC. Translation: CASSPTSGSYEQYF.

The V call is TRBV5-1, the J call TRBJ2-5, with 7 bases that match TRBD1. This CDR3 is 15 amino acids long. The V gene end was trimmed by 4 bases and the J gene end by 3 bases; junction bases not matched to a gene: 9. Germline lookup yields CDR1 SGHRS and CDR2 YFSETQ. The CDR3 loop reads CASSPRTGTEETQYF. CDR3 sequence (DNA): TGCGCCAGCAGCCCACGAACCGGGACAGAAGAGACCCAGTACTTC.

The chain employs TRBV24-1 and TRBJ1-3; the D gene is possibly TRBD1 (6 bases). Looked up from germline, CDR1 is KGHDR and CDR2 is SFDVKD. The CDR3 runs 15 residues. V dropped 9 bases and J dropped 0 bases, with 14 bases sitting between them. The CDR3 DNA reads as TGTGCCACCGGTAGGACAGCCTCCTCTGGAAACACCATATATTTT. Translating gives CATGRTASSGNTIYF.

V and J are TRBV7-2 and TRBJ2-7, with 9 bases fitting TRBD2. V shed 7 bases and J 0 bases; nucleotides not matched to a gene: 10. The length of the CDR3 is 16 residues. CDR1 is SGHTA, CDR2 FQGNSA, per germline. CDR3 DNA sequence: TGTGCCAGCAAAAGGCAGGCGGGGGGGTACTCCTACGAGCAGTACTTC. Protein: CASKRQAGGYSYEQYF. The complete variable domain, with remaining parts taken from reference TRBV7-2 and TRBJ2-7, reads GAGVSQSPSNKVTEKGKDVELRCDPISGHTALYWYRQSLGQGLEFLIYFQGNSAPDKSGLPSDRFSAERTGGSVSTLTIQRTQQEDSAVYLCASKRQAGGYSYEQYFGPGTRLTVT.

The rearrangement uses TRBV19 and TRBJ2-1; maybe TRBD2 (6 bases). Germline CDR1 is LNHDA and CDR2 is SQIVND (reference sequence). The ends were cut back, 5 bases at V and 2 bases at J, with 19 bases in the middle. The CDR3 is 17 amino acids. CDR3 nucleotides: TGTGCCAGTAGTGTATCCGCTCGCGGGGAGACCTACAATGAGCAGTTCTTC. The encoded protein is CASSVSARGETYNEQFF.

V and J are TRBV19 and TRBJ2-7; 9 bases are shared with TRBD1. Germline values: CDR1 LNHDA, CDR2 SQIVND (reference sequence). The length of the CDR3 is 13 residues. V lost 6 bases to trimming and J lost 3 bases; unmatched junction nucleotides: 3. In DNA, the CDR3 is TGTGCCAGTAGCCGGGACAGGGACTACGAGCAGTACTTC. Translated: CASSRDRDYEQYF. The variable domain in full, completed from reference TRBV19 and TRBJ2-7, reads DGGITQSPKYLFRKEGQNVTLSCEQNLNHDAMYWYRQDPGQGLRLIYYSQIVNDFQKGDIAEGYSVSREKKESFPLTVTSAQKNPTAFYLCASSRDRDYEQYFGPGTRLTVT.

V gene TRBV9 combines with J gene TRBJ1-4; D unresolved. V gave up 0 bases and J gave up 3 bases, with 9 bases separating them. Looked up from germline, CDR1 is SGDLS and CDR2 is YYNGEE. The CDR3 length is 15 residues. CDR3 nucleotides: TGTGCCAGCAGCGTAGGCGGGGAGCCTAATGAAAAACTGTTTTTT. Its translation: CASSVGGEPNEKLFF.

V and J are TRBV10-3 and TRBJ1-1; D ambiguous. The CDR3 totals 13 residues. V dropped 5 bases and J dropped 5 bases, with 12 bases sitting between them. Germline V gives CDR1 ENHRY, CDR2 SYGVKD. The CDR3 loop is CAISKTDWTEAFF. CDR3 in DNA: TGTGCCATCAGTAAGACGGACTGGACTGAAGCTTTCTTT.